One T cell receptor (beta chain) is described in this entry. Its specificity is unknown. The genomic DNA of each subset was split evenly across several immunoSEQ plates. Using immunoSEQ multiplex PCR, the repertoire was profiled, and TCRdb retains in-frame clones only, with some absent. The table includes roughly 1,800,000 clones, around 96% detected once. This entry belongs to a study of shared clonotypes between healthy human individuals. About the study: Serving as donors were two women and three men, whose ages spanned 18 to 49. General study results and limits: Among donors, the sharing of clonotypes was expected to be influenced by sequencing depth.

Terminally differentiated effector memory CD45RA+ cells were excluded by CCR7 positive selection of CD45RO-negative cells. The clonotype was recovered from a man aged 18 to 29 in good health. Sequenced sample: naive CD8+ T cells sorted from blood.

As DNA, the CDR3 is TGCGCCAGCAGCCAAGATCCAGGGGATTTGGACACTGAAGCTTTCTTT. Its protein product is CASSQDPGDLDTEAFF. The V and J genes are TRBV4-1 and TRBJ1-1, with a weak D call TRBD1 (6 bases). Germline assignment: CDR1 MGHRA and CDR2 YSYEKL. Deletions cut 0 bases from V and 3 bases from J, with 14 bases between. The CDR3 contains 16 residues.